This TCR beta chain was found in a study of glioma-infiltrating T cells after dendritic cell vaccination (dated by TCRdb to about 2016). Describing the broader study: Of the approximately 15 glioblastoma patients in the cohort, all drawn from Phase I and II dendritic cell vaccination trials, 9 were newly diagnosed and 6 had recurrent disease. Autologous tumor lysate-pulsed dendritic cell vaccination was administered to the patients between about 2003 and 2012. The vaccine was prepared from monocyte-derived dendritic cells that were cultured for under 8 days with IL-4 and GM-CSF and then pulsed overnight with autologous tumor lysate. Patients received three intradermal dendritic cell vaccine injections at biweekly intervals in the arm below the axilla. In glioblastoma patients vaccinated with dendritic cells, deep sequencing of TCR beta CDR3 regions served to measure tumor-infiltrating lymphocyte content and to compare repertoires between tumor and blood. Survival after dendritic cell vaccination was correlated with TCR sequencing metrics, including TIL content and tumor-blood repertoire overlap.

Results the study describes overall, beyond this receptor: The cohort was small and heterogeneous, only a few patients had full blood and tumor sets, and even fewer had initial-recurrent tumor pairs. Longer time to progression and overall survival after dendritic cell vaccination were predicted by higher estimated pretreatment TIL content. The three-group TCR overlap response model was characterized as speculative, and prospective validation of the model was stated to be required. TCR clonality showed no direct relationship with survival, which suggests that a diverse polyclonal response may matter.

Comments on this clone: Its antigen remains unidentified. The input lacks base qualities; no much larger clone sits a single base away.

There are 14 amino acids in the CDR3, from cysteine to phenylalanine inclusive. Left in the record is the CDR3 DNA by itself, 42 bases read in frame from the first base. CDR1 and CDR2, per the germline V gene (reference sequence), are SEHNR and FQNEAQ. Germline trimming: 4 bases from V, 7 bases from J; junction bases outside gene matches: 7. Using the immunoSEQ assay, TCRB CDR3 regions were amplified from around 2 micrograms of genomic DNA, or from all available DNA when less than that was on hand. For multiplex PCR, 60 forward primers for TCR V beta segments and 13 reverse primers for J beta segments were used. To estimate the number of reads per starting template, synthetic control templates were added to each sample at limiting dilution. Reads of 87 bp were generated by sequencing on the Illumina HiSeq System. Processing in the source paper ran as follows. PCR and sequencing errors were removed by a nearest neighbor algorithm that merged closely related sequences. TCR overlap was measured as the percentage of unique tumor TCR beta sequences also present in the same patient's peripheral blood. TCRdb took this table from immuneACCESS and kept in-frame rearrangements with V and J called. Such tables lack part of the clones; where checked against another copy, unresolved V genes explain under half of the gap, and the rest is unexplained. The DNA gave D and trimming, while V, J and clone size come from that table. The sample has about 92,000 clones on record, about nine tenths of them singletons. 15% to 17% of the sample belongs to the ten largest clones.

Patients were selected for having adequate residual fresh-frozen tumor tissue and more than two years of available survival data. Molecular status otherwise varied across the glioblastoma patients, but none of them carried an isocitrate dehydrogenase mutation. PBMC collection took place before vaccination, two weeks after the third vaccination, and at tumor progression if progression occurred. The Qiagen DNeasy Blood extraction Kit was used for extraction of genomic DNA. The V and J genes are TRBV7-9 and TRBJ2-1; 7 bases in the middle match TRBD1. The sample in question was blood, obtained before dendritic cell vaccination. The TCR was taken from a human donor with glioblastoma. The nucleotide sequence is given as TGTGCCAGCAGCTCCGTCTTACAGGGGAATGAGCAGTTCTTC. Its amino acids are CASSSVLQGNEQFF.